This T cell receptor beta chain was recovered during a study of T cell responses to AZD1222 COVID-19 vaccine. The germline gives CDR1 SGHAT, CDR2 FQNNGV. Trimming took 0 bases from V and 0 from J; bases not matched to a gene: 10. This CDR3 comprises 18 residues. Some clones are missing from TCRdb's copy, which holds only in-frame ones; the method was immunoSEQ multiplex PCR. This sample has 150,000 to 200,000 clones, with almost 90% found just once. The V and J genes are TRBV11-2 and TRBJ1-2; TRBD1 agrees at 7 bases. This material consisted of peripheral blood, taken 28 days after the second AZD1222 dose. This clonotype originated in an adult who received the AZD1222 COVID-19 vaccine. CDR3 nucleotides: TGTGCCAGCAGCTTAGAGAGAGGGGGCGGGCCTCCTAACTATGGCTACACCTTC. Protein: CASSLERGGGPPNYGYTF.